The clone carrying this T cell receptor (beta chain) was found a few times. Preparation of the TCRbeta library used unique molecular identifiers. TCRdb analysed the PCR reads with MiXCR anew, one entry per CDR3 protein. The data show 200,000 to 250,000 distinct CDR3 sequences, about 9.5% seen once. This sample is drawn from a study of T-cell reconstitution after alpha-beta-depleted transplantation in children. This CDR3 is built from 14 residues. Trimming removed 6 bases at V and 1 base at J, with 9 bases between. Germline V gene sequence: CDR1 MNHEY, CDR2 SMNVEV (reference sequence). The sample in question was PBMCs from the stem cell graft donor, obtained from the stem cell graft. The V gene is TRBV27, the J gene TRBJ2-2, with D uncertain. The receptor comes from a human donor who donated a stem cell graft to a child with acute lymphoblastic leukemia. The CDR3 DNA sequence: TGTGCCAGCAGAAATCCCAAGAACACCGGGGAGCTGTTTTTT. This translates into CASRNPKNTGELFF.